This T cell receptor beta chain was recorded in a study of metastatic and nonmetastatic thyroid tumors. Study overall: The study looked at repertoires side by side in blood and in tumor or nodule tissue from malignant and benign thyroid patients. Broader study findings: Reported TCR beta diversity, measured in blood and tumor, was significantly higher for malignant thyroid tumors than for benign nodules.

Authors' processing steps: Clinicopathological groups of papillary thyroid cancer showed CDR3 differences that were used to build a distant-metastasis classifier. TCRdb reassembled clones from the PCR reads with MiXCR. The V and J calls shown here were made by TCRdb, not taken from the authors' results. Altogether 15,000 to 25,000 clones are present, 25% being singletons, with the ten largest covering 2.5% to 3.5%. All patients reached thyroid surgery having received no treatment beforehand. This clone was picked up many times. What it recognizes is unknown. Material: blood. The receptor was derived from a male donor with papillary thyroid cancer or a benign thyroid nodule (not recorded which). Some clones in this sample may be carry-over from other donors' samples.

In DNA, the CDR3 is TGTGCCAGCAGCCCAACCGGGACAGGGGGTTCTAATGAAAAACTGTTTTTT. Its protein product is CASSPTGTGGSNEKLFF. The chain uses TRBV7-2 and TRBJ1-4, with TRBD1 matching 11 bases. The CDR3 length is 17 residues. Germline V gives CDR1 SGHTA, CDR2 FQGNSA. Unmatched junction bases numbered 8, after V lost 5 bases and J lost 3 bases.